The present T cell receptor beta chain was sequenced within a study of blood T cell repertoires in COVID-19. As for the study in general: The analysed material was cDNA or gDNA that came from T cells, B-cell-depleted T cells, or PBMCs.

Participant age was about 18 to 89 years, and participants resided in roughly 25 US areas. Cohort allocation depended upon clinical history that participants reported. Recovery among Cohort 3 donors was established by two negative PCRs, clearance, or symptom resolution. This CDR3 has 15 residues. The V gene's germline CDR1 is SGHRS and CDR2 YFSETQ. J lost 5 bases, V lost 1 base, and 2 bases had no gene match. Produced via immunoSEQ multiplex PCR; TCRdb's table is partial and in-frame only. The sample lists 150,000 to 200,000 clones; roughly 88% were seen once. The receptor comes from a woman aged 25 to 39 who had recovered from COVID-19. Sequenced input: PBMCs or T cells enriched from blood (not recorded which). The chain joins TRBV5-1 to TRBJ2-1, with 11 bases matching TRBD2. The CDR3 DNA sequence: TGCGCCAGCAGCTTGCGACTAGCGGGAAACAATGAGCAGTTCTTC. This gives the protein CASSLRLAGNNEQFF.